These 14 T cell receptor beta chains originate from one sample sequenced in a study of identical twins. TCRdb re-called the 5' RACE reads with MiXCR, one entry per CDR3 protein. The table includes around 1.7 million distinct CDR3 sequences, about 30% detected once. Specimen: cord blood. Every receptor here comes from a newborn girl in good health.

In its sample, this clonotype was seen a few times. The chain links TRBV25-1 to TRBJ1-4; D is perhaps TRBD1 (5 bases). CDR3 length equals 13 residues. V dropped 2 bases and J dropped 8 bases, with 9 bases sitting between them. The V gene's germline CDR1 is MGHDK and CDR2 SYGVNS. Here the CDR3 DNA reads TGTGCCAGCAGTGAACAGGGCGGCGAAAAACTGTTTTTT. It translates to CASSEQGGEKLFF.

This chain connects TRBV20-1 to TRBJ2-1; D is perhaps TRBD2 (6 bases). Germline loops: CDR1 DFQATT, CDR2 SNEGSKA (reference sequence). V was shortened by 5 bases and J by 13 bases, with 12 bases between the two germline ends. This CDR3 has 10 residues. CDR3 region: CSALTGLQFF. CDR3 nucleotides: TGCAGTGCTCTAACGGGACTCCAGTTCTTC.

The gene calls are TRBV3-1 and TRBJ1-2; TRBD1 is a possible D gene (5 bases). The length of the CDR3 is 16 residues. The V end was cut by 4 bases, the J end by 2 bases, with 17 bases between. Germline V gives CDR1 LGHDT, CDR2 YNNKEL (reference sequence). The CDR3 sequence: CASSPISRGANYGYTF. CDR3 DNA: TGTGCCAGCAGCCCAATTTCTAGGGGCGCGAACTATGGCTACACCTTC.

This sequence joins TRBV10-1 and TRBJ1-6; tentative D call: TRBD1 (5 bases). The germline V and J ends were trimmed by 7 bases and 7 bases, with 11 bases remaining between them. Looked up from germline, CDR1 is WNHNN and CDR2 is SYGVQD (reference sequence). The CDR3 consists of 13 residues. The CDR3 protein is CASKRDWNSPLHF. DNA for the CDR3: TGCGCCAGCAAGCGGGACTGGAATTCACCCCTCCACTTT.

In this sample, this clonotype turned up a few times. The chain uses TRBV3-1 and TRBJ2-1; D not certain. The CDR3 is 14 amino acids. Trimming removed 2 bases at V and 5 bases at J, with 10 bases between. CDR1 and CDR2 from the germline V gene are LGHDT and YNNKEL (reference sequence). CDR3: CASSQSRLDNEQFF. In DNA, the CDR3 is TGTGCCAGCAGCCAAAGCCGGCTTGACAATGAGCAGTTCTTC.

CDR3 sequence: CASSLMGIAGGRSYEQYF. DNA for the CDR3: TGTGCCAGCAGTTTAATGGGAATAGCGGGAGGACGCTCCTACGAGCAGTACTTC. The chain couples TRBV28 to TRBJ2-7; 10 bases align to TRBD2. The CDR3 is 18 residues long. The V gene's germline CDR1 is MDHEN and CDR2 SYDVKM. Trimming cost V 2 bases and J 0 bases; bases outside gene matches: 10.

The chain uses TRBV7-6 and TRBJ2-1, with 13 bases aligning to TRBD2. The J call may be faulty, since TRBJ2-7 better matches the DNA end. The length of the CDR3 is 14 residues. Germline CDR1 SGHVS, CDR2 FNYEAQ. CDR3 loop: CASGTSGVYNEQYF. CDR3 nucleotides: TGTGCCAGCGGGACTAGCGGGGTCTACAATGAGCAGTACTTC.

In its sample, this clonotype was seen a few times. V usage is TRBV20-1 and J usage is TRBJ1-1; D possibly corresponds to TRBD1 (6 bases). The germline gives CDR1 DFQATT, CDR2 SNEGSKA (reference sequence). This CDR3 is 10 amino acids long. CDR3 region: CRATGTEAFF. CDR3 bases: TGCAGGGCGACAGGCACTGAAGCTTTCTTT.

V usage is TRBV30 and J usage is TRBJ1-1; no clear D. The V gene's germline CDR1 is GTSNPN and CDR2 SVGIG (reference sequence). CDR3 size: 13 residues. Trimming removed 0 bases from V and 7 bases from J, with 12 bases in between. The CDR3 DNA is TGTGCCTGGAGTGTACGTCTGGCAGGTGAAGCTTTCTTT. This translates into CAWSVRLAGEAFF.

The CDR3 sequence: CSARDFGEITGELFF. CDR3 nucleotide sequence: TGCAGTGCTAGAGATTTTGGAGAGATCACCGGGGAGCTGTTTTTT. V and J are TRBV20-1 and TRBJ2-2, with unresolved D. In germline, CDR1 is DFQATT, CDR2 SNEGSKA (reference sequence). V lost 0 bases, J lost 4 bases, and 12 bases lay in between. This CDR3 is 15 amino acids long.

Concerning this clonotype: This clone may be a read error of a much larger clone one base away. The V call is TRBV10-3, the J call TRBJ2-5; 13 nucleotides agree with TRBD2. CDR1 is ENHRY, CDR2 SYGVKD, per germline. This CDR3 spans 15 amino acids. V dropped 6 bases and J dropped 11; count of bases not matched to a gene: 12. CDR3 region: CAISGTSGDSNEQYF. The CDR3 DNA is TGTGCCATCAGCGGGACTAGCGGGGATAGCAATGAGCAGTACTTC.

A note on this clonotype: Germline is not matched at one junction end, which may reflect a read error. The V gene is TRBV12-3 or TRBV12-4, the J gene TRBJ2-3; D might be TRBD2 (5 bases). This CDR3 is built from 14 residues. The CDR3 nucleotides are TGTACCAGCAGTTTCCGGGATTTAACAGATACGCAGTATTTT. Translation gives CTSSFRDLTDTQYF.

The V gene is TRBV10-3, the J gene TRBJ2-3, with D hard to call. This CDR3 region has 13 residues. Trimming stripped 2 bases from V and 2 bases from J, with 5 bases between. Germline V lookup: CDR1 ENHRY, CDR2 SYGVKD. DNA of the CDR3: TGTGCCATCAGTGAGGTGGTCACAGATACGCAGTATTTT. This codes for CAISEVVTDTQYF.

This clonotype showed up many times. The rearrangement links TRBV24-1 to TRBJ2-1; 9 bases map to TRBD2. CDR3 length equals 16 residues. With V trimmed by 3 bases and J by 8 bases, 10 bases remained unmatched. Germline V gives CDR1 KGHDR, CDR2 SFDVKD. The CDR3 here is CATSDQISGSKDEQFF. The CDR3 DNA is TGTGCCACCAGTGATCAGATTAGCGGGAGTAAGGATGAGCAGTTCTTC.